What follows are 8 T cell receptor beta chains derived from one specimen sequenced in a study of spatial heterogeneity in lung cancer. MiXCR, applied by TCRdb to the 5' RACE reads, yields one record per CDR3 protein. This sample yields just under 95,000 distinct CDR3 sequences, of which 12% are seen a single time; over 40% belongs to the top ten. Regarding time point: sample taken at primary tumor resection. No cells were sorted before sequencing. The whole RNA sequenced was extracted from tumor, nontumor lung or frozen PBMC. Source: PBMCs, taken at surgery. These receptors all stem from a male donor with early-stage non-small cell lung cancer.

This clonotype was picked up a small number of times. CDR3 nucleotides: TGTGCCAGCAGGAAAGAGCGGGGATCCGGGGAGCTGTTTTTT. It codes for CASRKERGSGELFF. This chain connects TRBV11-2 to TRBJ2-2; 7 bases line up with TRBD2. J gave up 6 bases and V 6 bases, and 7 bases lay outside the gene matches. The CDR3 extends over 14 amino acids. Looked up from germline, CDR1 is SGHAT and CDR2 is FQNNGV.

This clonotype was recorded at least ten times. The V gene is TRBV12-3 or TRBV12-4, the J gene TRBJ1-5; 9 nucleotides agree with TRBD1. Germline trimming cut 5 bases from V and 2 bases from J; bases unmatched to any gene: 1. The length of the CDR3 is 14 residues. The CDR3 DNA follows: TGTGCCAGCAGTCGACAGGGGGGCAATCAGCCCCAGCATTTT. Residues: CASSRQGGNQPQHF.

This clonotype was seen at least ten times. The chain is built from TRBV28 and TRBJ2-6; perhaps TRBD1 as D (6 bases). The V gene lost 6 bases and the J gene lost 1 base, with 13 bases spanning the gap. The CDR3 runs 16 residues. Germline values: CDR1 MDHEN, CDR2 SYDVKM. The CDR3 sequence: CASRWTVPSGANVLTF. For the CDR3, the DNA is TGTGCCAGCAGGTGGACAGTCCCATCTGGGGCCAACGTCCTGACTTTC.

This rearrangement joins TRBV28 to TRBJ1-3; 8 nucleotides align to TRBD1. With V trimmed by 4 bases and J by 0 bases, 2 bases remained unmatched. CDR1 and CDR2 (germline): MDHEN, SYDVKM. This CDR3 contains 15 residues. The CDR3 DNA is TGTGCCAGCAGTTCGACAGGGGTCTCTGGAAACACCATATATTTT. Translated, it gives CASSSTGVSGNTIYF. Together with reference TRBV28 and TRBJ1-3, the CDR3 gives the full variable domain: DVKVTQSSRYLVKRTGEKVFLECVQDMDHENMFWYRQDPGLGLRLIYFSYDVKMKEKGDIPEGYSVSREKKERFSLILESASTNQTSMYLCASSSTGVSGNTIYFGEGSWLTVV.

This clonotype was counted once. V is TRBV28 and J is TRBJ2-1, with TRBD2 matching 9 bases. J gave up 8 bases and V 3 bases, and 5 bases lay outside the gene matches. The germline V gene has CDR1 MDHEN and CDR2 SYDVKM. This CDR3 comprises 14 residues. The CDR3 DNA reads as TGTGCCAGCAGTTTGCTAGCGGGACGGGATGAGCAGTTCTTC. It translates to CASSLLAGRDEQFF.

V and J are TRBV27 and TRBJ2-7; no clear D gene. The CDR3 has 13 amino acids. Trimming shortened V by 2 bases and J by 2 bases, and 7 bases separated the two germline ends. Per the germline V gene, CDR1 is MNHEY and CDR2 is SMNVEV (reference sequence). The CDR3: CASSLGPTYEQYF. CDR3 in DNA: TGTGCCAGCAGTTTAGGTCCGACCTACGAGCAGTACTTC.

This chain connects TRBV9 to TRBJ1-1; tentative D call: TRBD1 (5 bases). Trimming left V 2 bases short and J 8 bases short, with 13 bases between. CDR3 length: 13 amino acids. CDR1 is SGDLS, CDR2 YYNGEE, per germline. CDR3: CASSVWDRREAFF. Here the CDR3 DNA reads TGTGCCAGCAGCGTTTGGGACCGGAGGGAAGCTTTCTTT.

This chain links TRBV20-1 with TRBJ2-7, with D maybe TRBD1 (6 bases). The germline V gene has CDR1 DFQATT and CDR2 SNEGSKA (reference sequence). Between the trimmed V and J ends, which lost 5 bases and 1 base, there was a span of 15 bases. The CDR3 is made up of 14 amino acids. The CDR3 DNA follows: TGCAGTGCTGAAGGACAGAGCGATTCCTACGAGCAGTACTTC. It encodes CSAEGQSDSYEQYF.